These 22 T cell receptor beta chains were sequenced from one sample in a study of blood T cell repertoires in COVID-19. Repertoires were generated with immunoSEQ multiplex PCR, while TCRdb's copy carries only in-frame clones and drops some. Of about 200,000 clones listed, approximately 86% were seen once; the top ten hold roughly 3%. What was sequenced was peripheral blood. The receptors derive from a man aged 60 to 69 with acute or convalescent COVID-19.

The DNA of the CDR3 is TGTGCCAGCAGCTTACCACAGTTTACCTCTGGAAACACCATATATTTT. Protein sequence: CASSLPQFTSGNTIYF. This rearrangement joins TRBV7-8 to TRBJ1-3, with unresolved D. The V end was cut by 2 bases, the J end by 0 bases, with 11 bases between. The CDR3 length is 16 residues. Germline assignment: CDR1 SGHVS and CDR2 FQNEAQ.

The V and J genes are TRBV12-3 or TRBV12-4 and TRBJ2-7; D is possibly TRBD1 (5 bases). The CDR3 is 12 residues long. Trimming took 4 bases from V and 3 from J, leaving 7 bases between them. CDR3 loop: CASSSGNYEQYF. In DNA form, the CDR3 reads TGTGCCAGCAGTTCAGGGAACTACGAGCAGTACTTC.

The CDR3 sequence is CASSPGATNYGYTF. The DNA for the CDR3 is TGTGCCAGTAGTCCAGGGGCGACCAACTATGGCTACACCTTC. The V gene is TRBV19, the J gene TRBJ1-2, with D possibly matching TRBD1 (6 bases). Trimming pared 5 bases from V and 2 bases from J, leaving 12 bases between. Germline V lookup: CDR1 LNHDA, CDR2 SQIVND (reference sequence). This CDR3 spans 14 amino acids.

V gene TRBV4-3 combines with J gene TRBJ1-1; TRBD1 matches at 10 bases. The CDR3 has 15 residues. V trimming: 0 bases; J trimming: 3 bases; junction bases outside the gene matches: 1. CDR1 is LGHNA, CDR2 YSLEER, per germline. CDR3 in amino acids: CASSQEGTGDTEAFF. In DNA, the CDR3 is TGCGCCAGCAGCCAAGAAGGGACAGGGGACACTGAAGCTTTCTTT.

This chain links TRBV4-1 with TRBJ1-2; TRBD1 aligns across 7 bases. The CDR3 contains 17 residues. J lost 0 bases, V lost 6 bases, and 13 bases had no gene match. From germline, CDR1 is MGHRA and CDR2 YSYEKL. CDR3 residues: CASSYAGRGYANYGYTF. Written as DNA, the CDR3 is TGCGCCAGCAGTTACGCCGGCAGGGGGTACGCTAACTATGGCTACACCTTC.

V usage is TRBV5-1 and J usage is TRBJ2-7; weak D call: TRBD1 (7 bases). The CDR3 totals 14 residues. Germline V CDR1 and CDR2: SGHRS, YFSETQ. Between the trimmed V and J ends, which lost 6 bases and 1 base, there was a span of 14 bases. The CDR3 protein is CASTPGGQSYEQYF. The CDR3 DNA reads TGCGCCAGCACCCCCGGGGGACAGTCCTACGAGCAGTACTTC. Full variable domain (missing parts from reference TRBV5-1 and TRBJ2-7): KAGVTQTPRYLIKTRGQQVTLSCSPISGHRSVSWYQQTPGQGLQFLFEYFSETQRNKGNFPGRFSGRQFSNSRSEMNVSTLELGDSALYLCASTPGGQSYEQYFGPGTRLTVT.

By share, this clone ranks as medium-sized. The CDR3 reads CASSRNYRALGANSPLHF. CDR3 bases: TGTGCCAGCAGCCGAAATTACCGGGCCCTGGGGGCTAATTCACCCCTCCACTTT. This chain uses TRBV5-6 with TRBJ1-6, with D perhaps matching TRBD1 (6 bases). Germline values: CDR1 SGHDT, CDR2 YYEEEE. CDR3 length: 18 residues. V lost 4 bases and J lost 6, with 23 bases in between.

This rearrangement joins TRBV5-1 to TRBJ1-2, with TRBD1 as a possible D gene (5 bases). The CDR3 is 15 residues long. V was cut by 0 bases and J by 6 bases, with 15 bases left in between. Germline values: CDR1 SGHRS, CDR2 YFSETQ. CDR3 DNA: TGCGCCAGCAGCTTGGAGTCGGGGGAGTTGAATGGCTACACCTTC. Translated: CASSLESGELNGYTF.

The chain joins TRBV18 to TRBJ1-5; 8 nucleotides agree with TRBD1. From germline, CDR1 is KGHSH and CDR2 LQKENI. Trimming cost V 3 bases and J 10 bases; bases outside gene matches: 5. CDR3 length equals 13 residues. CDR3 coding DNA: TGTGCCAGCTCACCGCAACAGGGGGAACCCCAGCATTTT. Translating gives CASSPQQGEPQHF.

V is TRBV11-3 and J is TRBJ2-2, with 7 bases fitting TRBD2. The CDR3 has 18 amino acids. V shed 1 base, J shed 0 bases, and the junction held 8 bases outside the gene matches. Germline lookup yields CDR1 SGHNT and CDR2 YENEEA. The CDR3 loop is CASSLGAGAGANTGELFF. In DNA, the CDR3 is TGTGCCAGCAGCTTAGGAGCCGGCGCGGGGGCGAACACCGGGGAGCTGTTTTTT. Together with reference TRBV11-3 and TRBJ2-2, the CDR3 gives the full variable domain: EAGVVQSPRYKIIEKKQPVAFWCNPISGHNTLYWYLQNLGQGPELLIRYENEEAVDDSQLPKDRFSAERLKGVDSTLKIQPAELGDSAVYLCASSLGAGAGANTGELFFGEGSRLTVL.

The rearrangement uses TRBV27 and TRBJ1-2; D uncertain. The CDR3 sequence is 14 residues long. Germline CDR1 MNHEY, CDR2 SMNVEV (reference sequence). The V end lost 6 bases, the J end lost 2 bases, and 13 bases lay between the germline ends. The CDR3 loop is CASSLSGTNYGYTF. CDR3 in DNA: TGTGCCAGCAGCCTCAGCGGTACCAACTATGGCTACACCTTC.

CDR3 nucleotide sequence: TGTGCCAGCAGCCCAGGGGCCCGCTACGAGCAGTACTTC. The encoded protein is CASSPGARYEQYF. The J gene is TRBJ2-7, the V gene TRBV7-9; possible D gene TRBD1, 6 bases. Trimming took 5 bases from V and 3 from J, leaving 11 bases between them. The germline V gene encodes CDR1 SEHNR and CDR2 FQNEAQ (reference sequence). This CDR3 is built from 13 residues.

J is TRBJ1-2 and V is TRBV2, with D possibly being TRBD1 (6 bases). Trimming left V 7 bases short and J 0 bases short, with 12 bases between. The CDR3 has 14 residues. Germline-derived CDR1 and CDR2 are SNHLY and FYNNEI. CDR3 sequence reads: CASTLQGANYGYTF. The CDR3 DNA reads as TGTGCCAGCACCTTACAGGGAGCTAACTATGGCTACACCTTC.

V and J are TRBV5-6 and TRBJ1-4, with 7 positions matching TRBD1. V shed 2 bases and J 14 bases; nucleotides not matched to a gene: 15. The CDR3 totals 15 residues. Germline CDR1 reads SGHDT; CDR2 reads YYEEEE. CDR3 region: CASSFGQVLLEGLFF. The CDR3 DNA follows: TGTGCCAGCAGCTTCGGACAGGTTTTATTAGAAGGCCTGTTTTTT.

This sequence joins TRBV7-2 and TRBJ1-5; the D gene is possibly TRBD1 (5 bases). Germline-derived CDR1 and CDR2 are SGHTA and FQGNSA. The V end was cut by 1 base, the J end by 1 base, with 17 bases between. The CDR3 extends over 18 amino acids. The CDR3 is CASSLVSPYRSSNQPQHF. For the CDR3, the DNA is TGTGCCAGCAGCTTAGTTTCCCCATACAGGTCCAGCAATCAGCCCCAGCATTTT.

The chain has TRBV12-3 or TRBV12-4 and TRBJ2-3, with D perhaps matching TRBD1 (7 bases). The CDR3 has 13 residues. Trimming stripped 5 bases from V and 10 bases from J, with 16 bases between. The CDR3 here is CASSLLEGTAQYF. The CDR3 region has the DNA TGTGCCAGCAGTCTCCTGGAGGGGACAGCGCAGTATTTT.

This chain uses TRBV7-8 with TRBJ1-1; D gene uncertain. CDR3 length: 13 amino acids. Germline values: CDR1 SGHVS, CDR2 FQNEAQ. Between the trimmed V and J ends, which lost 5 bases and 5 bases, there was a span of 12 bases. CDR3 sequence: CASSPSGITEAFF. CDR3 DNA: TGTGCCAGCAGCCCCTCCGGGATAACTGAAGCTTTCTTT.

The chain uses TRBV5-1 and TRBJ2-1, with 7 positions matching TRBD2. The CDR3 totals 13 residues. Trimming cost V 6 bases and J 11 bases; bases outside gene matches: 11. CDR1 SGHRS and CDR2 YFSETQ come from the germline V gene. Here the CDR3 DNA reads TGCGCCAGCACCTCGCTAGCGGACTACCAGCAGTTCTTC. Amino acid sequence: CASTSLADYQQFF.

The chain combines TRBV19 with TRBJ2-7; 7 positions match TRBD1. The V gene's germline CDR1 is LNHDA and CDR2 SQIVND (reference sequence). This CDR3 contains 16 residues. V was pared by 5 bases and J by 0 bases, with 10 bases of the junction left unmatched. DNA for the CDR3: TGTGCCAGTAGTTCCGCACCGGGACAGCCCTCCTACGAGCAGTACTTC. Its protein product is CASSSAPGQPSYEQYF.

V usage is TRBV7-6 and J usage is TRBJ2-1; D not resolved. CDR1 is SGHVS, CDR2 FNYEAQ, per germline. V was cut by 1 base and J by 0 bases, with 10 bases left in between. The CDR3 is 16 residues long. Here the CDR3 DNA reads TGTGCCAGCAGCTTAGTTCCATCGGGCTCCTACAATGAGCAGTTCTTC. Translated: CASSLVPSGSYNEQFF.

The DNA for the CDR3 is TGTGCCAGCAGCTTAGGCCCGGGGAACTATGGCTACACCTTC. As protein: CASSLGPGNYGYTF. The J gene is TRBJ1-2, the V gene TRBV11-2, with D unclear. Germline CDR1 is SGHAT and CDR2 is FQNNGV. This CDR3 contains 14 residues. Trimming left V 1 base short and J 2 bases short, with 8 bases between.

The chain is built from TRBV5-1 and TRBJ1-1; D is perhaps TRBD1 (5 bases). The V and J ends lost 5 bases and 8 bases respectively, with 10 bases between them. This CDR3 is built from 11 residues. Per the germline V gene, CDR1 is SGHRS and CDR2 is YFSETQ. The CDR3 here is CASRGGGEAFF. The CDR3 nucleotides are TGCGCCAGCAGGGGGGGTGGAGAAGCTTTCTTT. Full variable domain (outside the CDR3, taken from reference TRBV5-1 and TRBJ1-1): KAGVTQTPRYLIKTRGQQVTLSCSPISGHRSVSWYQQTPGQGLQFLFEYFSETQRNKGNFPGRFSGRQFSNSRSEMNVSTLELGDSALYLCASRGGGEAFFGQGTRLTVV.